This T cell receptor beta chain was sequenced during a study of T cell repertoires in cytomegalovirus infection. The wider study: From public TCR beta signatures came an indication of both CMV infection and matching HLA type.

TCRdb analysed the reads with MiXCR anew, one entry per CDR3 protein. The data show more than 200,000 distinct CDR3 sequences, roughly 9% seen once. In the case of this clonotype: The antigen remains undetermined. A much larger clone sits a single nucleotide away, making a read error possible.

Study findings and constraints: Cumulative public TCR beta family frequency identified carriers of CMV plus the relevant HLA.

Input material: PBMCs. This receptor was taken from a human donor in good health (CMV status not recorded). Some clones in this sample may be carry-over from other donors' samples.

Here the CDR3 reads CASSAFSGSSYKQYF. The CDR3 region has the DNA TGCGCCAGCAGCGCCTTTAGCGGTTCCTCCTACAAGCAGTACTTC. The V and J genes are TRBV5-1 and TRBJ2-7; perhaps TRBD2 as D (6 bases). The germline V gene encodes CDR1 SGHRS and CDR2 YFSETQ. This CDR3 spans 15 amino acids.